This record looks at one T cell receptor beta chain sequence and its context. CDR3 size: 15 residues. Trimming left V 5 bases short and J 5 bases short, with 18 bases between. Germline-derived CDR1 and CDR2 are MDHEN and SYDVKM. Documented treatment: 15 to 20 received Ad26.COV2.S at low or high dose, single or two shots; several received placebo; per-sample allocation not given. Material that was analyzed had been drawn on day 63 after the first vaccine or placebo injection. This person who donated was an adult of 18-55 years in Boston. The method was immunoSEQ multiplex PCR; TCRdb's version includes in-frame clones alone and lacks a portion of them. Of about 350,000 clones in the sample, approximately 86% were seen once. This sample is drawn from a study of Ad26.COV2.S vaccination and SARS-CoV-2 variants. Study-level background: Ad26.COV2.S shots went into the muscle once or twice, 56 days apart.

The material was peripheral blood, obtained in a trial of Ad26.COV2.S vaccine versus placebo. The clonotype comes from a person aged 18-60 years who received the Ad26.COV2.S COVID-19 vaccine or a placebo. The rearrangement links TRBV28 to TRBJ2-5, with D possibly TRBD2 on 6 matching bases. In DNA, the CDR3 is TGTGCCAGCAGTCCCTCACGACTAGAGAAGGAGACCCAGTACTTC. Protein sequence: CASSPSRLEKETQYF.